This T cell receptor beta chain came from a study of T cell repertoires in cytomegalovirus infection. Study in general: It was the public TCR beta signatures that indicated both CMV infection and matching HLA type.

MiXCR was run by TCRdb on the reads, yielding one entry per CDR3 protein. Among 200,000 to 300,000 distinct CDR3 sequences listed, roughly an eighth were seen once. The origin of this receptor is a human donor in good health (CMV status not recorded). Some clones in this sample may be carry-over from other donors' samples. Sequencing used PBMCs.

The CDR3 is CASTQGESSYNEQFF. The CDR3 coding sequence is TGTGCCAGCACCCAGGGGGAGAGCTCCTACAATGAGCAGTTCTTC. The V gene is TRBV2, the J gene TRBJ2-1, with TRBD1 identical over 7 bases. CDR3 length: 15 residues. Germline lookup yields CDR1 SNHLY and CDR2 FYNNEI. V shed 7 bases, J shed 0 bases, and the junction held 6 bases outside the gene matches.